This passage covers 28 T cell receptor beta chains from one sample sequenced in a study of blood T cell repertoires in COVID-19. The repertoire was sequenced with immunoSEQ multiplex PCR; TCRdb's copy has only in-frame clones and lacks some. Of around 290,000 clones detected, approximately 90% appear once; the ten largest clones hold 2% to 2.5%. The sequencing sample was made of PBMCs or T cells enriched from blood (not recorded which). Source of these receptors: a woman aged 55-69 years in a cohort exposed to, infected with or recovered from COVID-19 (not recorded which).

Regarding this clone: Other DNA variants within this sample encode the same CDR3. The rearrangement uses TRBV18 and TRBJ2-7; 8 bases align to TRBD1. V lost 2 bases, J lost 3 bases, and 3 bases stayed unmatched. The V gene's germline CDR1 is KGHSH and CDR2 LQKENI. This CDR3 has 14 residues. CDR3 residues: CASSPGTGDYEQYF. The CDR3 nucleotides are TGTGCCAGCTCACCAGGGACAGGAGACTACGAGCAGTACTTC.

The V gene is TRBV7-6, the J gene TRBJ1-4, with no clear D. CDR3 size: 16 residues. Looked up from germline, CDR1 is SGHVS and CDR2 is FNYEAQ. V was shortened by 1 base and J by 3 bases, with 12 bases between the two germline ends. CDR3 in DNA: TGTGCCAGCAGCTTAGTAATCGGGGTGGCTAATGAAAAACTGTTTTTT. It translates to CASSLVIGVANEKLFF.

The gene calls are TRBV29-1 and TRBJ2-1; 9 positions match TRBD1. The CDR3 spans 14 residues. Germline trimming cut 5 bases from V and 0 bases from J; bases unmatched to any gene: 2. Germline values: CDR1 SQVTM, CDR2 ANQGSEA. The CDR3 protein is CSVRTGASYNEQFF. In DNA, the CDR3 is TGCAGCGTTCGGACAGGGGCCTCCTACAATGAGCAGTTCTTC.

V usage is TRBV28 and J usage is TRBJ2-5, with 7 bases matching TRBD2. The length of the CDR3 is 14 residues. Germline V gene lookup returns CDR1 MDHEN and CDR2 SYDVKM. The V gene end was trimmed by 7 bases and the J gene end by 6 bases; junction bases not matched to a gene: 11. CDR3 DNA: TGTGCCAGCATCGCCGGGGGGAATGGAAAGACCCAGTACTTC. Translated, it gives CASIAGGNGKTQYF.

This clone has just a few counts. The chain employs TRBV28 and TRBJ2-1; 7 bases fit TRBD2. There are 15 residues in the CDR3. After removal of 6 bases from V and 1 base from J, the junction contained 6 bases not matched to a gene. Germline lookup yields CDR1 MDHEN and CDR2 SYDVKM. This CDR3 reads CASRGGRGSYNEQFF. The DNA for the CDR3 is TGTGCCAGCAGAGGAGGGCGGGGGTCCTACAATGAGCAGTTCTTC.

V and J are TRBV29-1 and TRBJ2-1; D call uncertain. The CDR3 is made up of 13 amino acids. V was trimmed by 7 bases and J by 8 bases, leaving 18 bases between them. Germline loops: CDR1 SQVTM, CDR2 ANQGSEA. The CDR3 DNA follows: TGCAGCGCTGTGACCTCGAGGAAGGATGAGCAGTTCTTC. It encodes CSAVTSRKDEQFF.

In regard to this clone: The same CDR3 also results from other DNA sequences found in this sample. The chain couples TRBV6-5 to TRBJ2-6, with a weak D call TRBD1 (5 bases). The CDR3 runs 16 residues. Germline V gives CDR1 MNHEY, CDR2 SVGAGI. V was shortened by 0 bases and J by 0 bases, with 6 bases between the two germline ends. The CDR3 DNA sequence: TGTGCCAGCAGTTACTCTGACAGCTCTGGGGCCAACGTCCTGACTTTC. Translating gives CASSYSDSSGANVLTF.

This chain joins TRBV6-2 or TRBV6-3 and TRBJ2-5; weak D call: TRBD2 (6 bases). The germline V gene has CDR1 MNHEY and CDR2 SVGEGT. CDR3 length equals 15 residues. Trimming removed 3 bases at V and 2 bases at J, with 13 bases between. CDR3 DNA sequence: TGTGCCAGCAGTTATACCCTGGGGGGTCAAGAGACCCAGTACTTC. Translated, it gives CASSYTLGGQETQYF.

The V gene is TRBV21-1, the J gene TRBJ2-4; the table's TRBD2 call for D was not verified on the DNA. TRBV21-1 corresponds to a pseudogene. The CDR3 consists of 16 residues. CDR3 DNA: TGTGCCAGCTATTGGGGGGAGCGGGAGATCAAAAACATTCAGTACTTC. Encoded protein: CASYWGEREIKNIQYF.

The V gene is TRBV5-5, the J gene TRBJ2-3, with 8 bases lining up with TRBD1. The CDR3 extends over 13 amino acids. Germline CDR1 is SGHKS and CDR2 is YYEKEE (reference sequence). Germline trimming cut 4 bases from V and 4 bases from J; bases unmatched to any gene: 2. Here the CDR3 reads CASSQQGADTQYF. CDR3 in DNA: TGTGCCAGCAGCCAACAGGGGGCAGATACGCAGTATTTT. Full variable domain (rest looked up from reference TRBV5-5 and TRBJ2-3): DAGVTQSPTHLIKTRGQQVTLRCSPISGHKSVSWYQQVLGQGPQFIFQYYEKEERGRGNFPDRFSARQFPNYSSELNVNALLLGDSALYLCASSQQGADTQYFGPGTRLTVL.

J is TRBJ2-7 and V is TRBV27, with D perhaps TRBD1 (5 bases). With 2 bases removed from V and 9 bases from J, the gap between germline ends came to 20 bases. Germline-derived CDR1 and CDR2 are MNHEY and SMNVEV (reference sequence). CDR3 length: 15 residues. CDR3: CASSLPGRQLEGQYF. DNA of the CDR3: TGTGCCAGCAGTTTACCGGGTAGACAGCTTGAAGGGCAGTACTTC.

The V gene is TRBV11-3, the J gene TRBJ2-5, with D possibly matching TRBD1 (5 bases). There are 16 residues in the CDR3. Trimming shortened V by 0 bases and J by 5 bases, and 16 bases separated the two germline ends. The germline V gene has CDR1 SGHNT and CDR2 YENEEA. In nucleotides, the CDR3 is TGTGCCAGCAGCTTAGATGGGTCCAGGGTCGGGGAGACCCAGTACTTC. This translates into CASSLDGSRVGETQYF.

This clone was recorded once. V gene TRBV28 combines with J gene TRBJ2-7, with 7 nucleotides matching TRBD2. Germline values: CDR1 MDHEN, CDR2 SYDVKM. Trimming cost V 7 bases and J 4 bases; bases outside gene matches: 13. The length of the CDR3 is 15 residues. CDR3 in DNA: TGTGCCAGCACCCTCCTCGGGGGGAGTGAATACGAGCAGTACTTC. Translation gives CASTLLGGSEYEQYF.

The J gene is TRBJ2-7, the V gene TRBV28; 9 bases match TRBD2. The CDR3 has 14 amino acids. Germline CDR1 is MDHEN and CDR2 is SYDVKM. The junction had 7 bases not matched to a gene; V was cut back by 7 bases and J by 3 bases. The CDR3, as DNA: TGTGCCAGCACCTCAGCTAGCGGGGACTACGAGCAGTACTTC. This encodes CASTSASGDYEQYF.

This clone showed up just a few times. The gene calls are TRBV5-1 and TRBJ2-2; the match to TRBD2 covers 8 bases. Germline-derived CDR1 and CDR2 are SGHRS and YFSETQ. V lost 3 bases to trimming and J lost 3 bases; unmatched junction nucleotides: 7. This CDR3 region has 16 residues. CDR3 amino acids: CASSWVYGRDTGELFF. DNA for the CDR3: TGCGCCAGCAGCTGGGTATACGGGAGGGACACCGGGGAGCTGTTTTTT. The full variable domain, in which reference TRBV5-1 and TRBJ2-2 provide the parts outside the CDR3, is KAGVTQTPRYLIKTRGQQVTLSCSPISGHRSVSWYQQTPGQGLQFLFEYFSETQRNKGNFPGRFSGRQFSNSRSEMNVSTLELGDSALYLCASSWVYGRDTGELFFGEGSRLTVL.

The J gene is TRBJ2-7, the V gene TRBV2; TRBD2 is a possible D gene (7 bases). Looked up from germline, CDR1 is SNHLY and CDR2 is FYNNEI. The CDR3 extends over 14 amino acids. Trimming cost V 6 bases and J 2 bases, with 14 bases left between them. CDR3 DNA: TGTGCCAGCAGGCGGGGGCAAGCGACCTACGAGCAGTACTTC. The encoded protein is CASRRGQATYEQYF.

The rearrangement joins TRBV21-1 to TRBJ2-1; TRBD1, the table's D call, was not compared with the DNA. TRBV21-1 is a known pseudogene. There are 14 residues in the CDR3. DNA for the CDR3: TGTGCCAGCAGCAAAGGGGTCCAGGGTAAAGGGCAGTTCTTC. Amino acids: CASSKGVQGKGQFF.

The DNA of the CDR3 is TGTGCGAGCGGGCTAGCGCCAGAACTGAATGAGCAGTTCTTC. It translates to CASGLAPELNEQFF. The V and J genes are TRBV2 and TRBJ2-1, with a possible D match to TRBD2 (6 bases). CDR1 and CDR2 (germline): SNHLY, FYNNEI. The CDR3 runs to 14 residues.

The V call is TRBV13, the J call TRBJ1-5; D may be TRBD1 (5 bases). V shed 5 bases and J shed 7 bases, with 18 bases lying between them. This CDR3 region has 15 residues. Per germline, CDR1 PRHDT and CDR2 FYEKMQ (reference sequence). CDR3 region: CASSMGPGGRQPQHF. DNA of the CDR3: TGTGCCAGCAGCATGGGACCCGGGGGAAGACAGCCCCAGCATTTT.

V and J are TRBV11-2 and TRBJ2-3; D call uncertain. This CDR3 is built from 14 residues. The V and J ends lost 0 bases and 7 bases respectively, with 11 bases between them. From germline, CDR1 is SGHAT and CDR2 FQNNGV. CDR3: CASSLDGQENTQYF. The CDR3 DNA is TGTGCCAGCAGCTTAGATGGTCAAGAGAATACGCAGTATTTT.

The V call is TRBV5-1, the J call TRBJ1-6, with 7 bases aligning to TRBD1. V lost 4 bases and J lost 5; bases outside the gene matches: 6. The CDR3 is 15 residues long. Germline V CDR1 and CDR2: SGHRS, YFSETQ. CDR3 loop: CASSPRQGDNSPLHF. The CDR3 DNA sequence: TGCGCCAGCAGCCCGAGACAGGGTGATAATTCACCCCTCCACTTT.

CDR3 amino acids: CATSTSQRGTDTQYF. In nucleotides, the CDR3 is TGTGCCACCAGTACCTCGCAGCGGGGTACAGATACGCAGTATTTT. V usage is TRBV24-1 and J usage is TRBJ2-3, with 7 nucleotides matching TRBD2. CDR1 KGHDR and CDR2 SFDVKD come from the germline V gene. The CDR3 extends over 15 amino acids. Losses at the gene ends were 6 bases for V and 3 bases for J; bases not matched to a gene: 8.

To note about this clone: The junction does not match germline at one end; this may be a read error. The chain uses TRBV7-2 and TRBJ2-7; 12 bases agree with TRBD2. Germline V CDR1 and CDR2: SGHTA, FQGNSA. The CDR3 totals 14 residues. The CDR3 region has the DNA TGTGCCAGCAGCGCACACCTAGCGGGAGGGCCGGTTGACTTC. It is translated as CASSAHLAGGPVDF.

The gene calls are TRBV9 and TRBJ1-6, with D maybe TRBD1 (6 bases). CDR1 and CDR2 (germline): SGDLS, YYNGEE. Trimming stripped 8 bases from V and 7 bases from J, with 16 bases between. CDR3 length: 14 amino acids. This CDR3 reads CASSLDRLNSPLHF. The CDR3 bases are TGTGCCAGTTCCTTAGACAGGTTAAATTCACCCCTCCACTTT.

This chain joins TRBV6-5 and TRBJ1-2; possibly TRBD1 for D (6 bases). Deletions cut 4 bases from V and 6 bases from J, with 12 bases between. Germline values: CDR1 MNHEY, CDR2 SVGAGI. The CDR3 has 13 residues. Here the CDR3 reads CASSLQGVDGYTF. The CDR3 nucleotides read TGTGCCAGCAGTTTACAGGGCGTGGATGGCTACACCTTC.

This rearrangement joins TRBV11-2 to TRBJ2-7, with TRBD1 matching over 10 bases. Germline CDR1 is SGHAT and CDR2 is FQNNGV. The CDR3 extends over 14 amino acids. V lost 7 bases and J lost 4; bases outside the gene matches: 7. CDR3 amino acids: CASTRDRGSYEQYF. CDR3 in DNA: TGTGCCAGCACAAGGGACAGGGGATCTTACGAGCAGTACTTC. Full variable domain (rest looked up from reference TRBV11-2 and TRBJ2-7): EAGVAQSPRYKIIEKRQSVAFWCNPISGHATLYWYQQILGQGPKLLIQFQNNGVVDDSQLPKDRFSAERLKGVDSTLKIQPAKLEDSAVYLCASTRDRGSYEQYFGPGTRLTVT.

The chain combines TRBV11-2 with TRBJ2-7; 7 positions match TRBD1. Germline CDR1 SGHAT, CDR2 FQNNGV. The CDR3 consists of 14 residues. Unmatched junction bases numbered 3, after V lost 2 bases and J lost 2 bases. In DNA, the CDR3 is TGTGCCAGCAGCTTAAATCAGGGGGCCTACGAGCAGTACTTC. This encodes CASSLNQGAYEQYF.

J is TRBJ2-6 and V is TRBV5-1; D perhaps matches TRBD1 (5 bases). Germline CDR1 and CDR2: SGHRS and YFSETQ. The CDR3 consists of 15 residues. V was clipped by 1 base and J by 4 bases, with 9 bases between them. The CDR3 coding sequence is TGCGCCAGCAGCTTGAGGGGCGCCGGGGCCAACGTCCTGACTTTC. Translated: CASSLRGAGANVLTF.